A single sample is the source of the 2 T cell receptor beta chains below, sequenced in a study of shared clonotypes between healthy human individuals. Sequencing was performed with immunoSEQ multiplex PCR; in TCRdb, only in-frame clones are kept and a portion is missing. Among around 99,000 clones, approximately 70% were seen once, and the ten largest hold approximately 53%. The sequencing input was memory CD8+ T cells sorted from blood. Subset defined: CD45RO+ cells pooled with CCR7-negative TemRA cells. These receptor sequences come from a young man in good health.

This clone was seen more than once but under ten times. The CDR3 coding sequence is TGCAGCGTTGAAGGGTCCGGGGTGGGGTTCGGGCAGTACTTC. The encoded protein is CSVEGSGVGFGQYF. The gene calls are TRBV29-1 and TRBJ2-7; a possible D gene is TRBD2 (5 bases). Germline V gene sequence: CDR1 SQVTM, CDR2 ANQGSEA. V was shortened by 1 base and J by 9 bases, with 19 bases between the two germline ends. The CDR3 sequence is 14 residues long.

The chain has TRBV4-1 and TRBJ2-5; D tentatively reads TRBD1 or TRBD2 (5 bases each). V was trimmed by 2 bases and J by 4 bases, leaving 14 bases between them. CDR1 MGHRA and CDR2 YSYEKL come from the germline V gene. The CDR3 is 15 amino acids. The CDR3 loop reads CASSQFGAGTETQYF. The CDR3 region has the DNA TGCGCCAGCAGCCAATTTGGGGCAGGGACAGAGACCCAGTACTTC.